These T cell receptor beta chains were read from a single sample in a study of shared clonotypes between healthy human individuals. Libraries were prepared by immunoSEQ multiplex PCR; TCRdb keeps only in-frame clonotypes and omits some of them. The top ten clones hold approximately 0.13% of a sample with 2,100,000 or so clones, 90% to 96% of them seen once. Sequencing input: naive CD4+ T cells sorted from blood. The receptors were gathered from a young man in good health. Each CDR3 is given with its conserved first and last residue. The D gene is left open where the match is weak. Clone size is given for some rows only: seen once, a few or many times, or a class if the clone is expanded.

- - TRBJ2-7 TRBV11-1 CASSLHSEVEQYF TGTGCCAGCAGCTTACACTCGGAGGTCGAGCAGTACTTC
once TRBD2 TRBJ2-7 TRBV27 CASRTGLAGAYEQYF TGTGCCAGCAGAACGGGACTAGCGGGGGCCTACGAGCAGTACTTC
- - TRBJ1-1 TRBV5-1 CASSLAGDDTEAFF TGCGCCAGCAGCTTGGCAGGGGACGACACTGAAGCTTTCTTT
once - TRBJ1-5 TRBV7-9 CASSSVGQPNQPQHF TGTGCCAGCAGCTCAGTAGGACAGCCCAATCAGCCCCAGCATTTT
- TRBD1 TRBJ2-5 TRBV5-4 CASSWAGTGTETQYF TGTGCCAGCAGCTGGGCCGGGACAGGGACGGAGACCCAGTACTTC
- - TRBJ1-2 TRBV7-9 CASVRGVNLYGYTF TGTGCCAGCGTTCGTGGGGTTAATCTCTATGGCTACACCTTC
- TRBD1 TRBJ2-2 TRBV18 CASSTETGLYGELFF TGTGCCAGCTCAACGGAGACAGGGTTGTACGGGGAGCTGTTTTTT
once - TRBJ1-1 TRBV6-5 CASRSGTSKAFF TGTGCCAGCAGGTCCGGGACATCGAAAGCTTTCTTT
- - TRBJ1-4 TRBV5-1 CASRPGTQNEKLFF TGCGCCAGCAGGCCCGGGACACAGAATGAAAAACTGTTTTTT
- TRBD1 TRBJ1-2 TRBV10-3 CAIGQGASYGYTF TGTGCCATCGGACAGGGGGCAAGCTATGGCTACACCTTC
- TRBD2 TRBJ2-2 TRBV28 CASSRRTSGGAGELFF TGTGCCAGCAGTCGACGGACTAGCGGGGGGGCCGGGGAGCTGTTTTTT
- - TRBJ1-4 TRBV6-6 CASTEGRARDNEKLFF TGTGCCAGCACCGAAGGGAGGGCGCGGGATAATGAAAAACTGTTTTTT
- - TRBJ2-3 TRBV18 CASSPGTDTQYF TGTGCCAGCTCACCTGGGACAGATACGCAGTATTTT
- - TRBJ2-7 TRBV21-1 CASSPRGGKTYEQYF TGTGCCAGCAGCCCCCGGGGTGGGAAAACCTACGAGCAGTACTTC
once TRBD2 TRBJ2-5 TRBV28 CATGTSGGRETQYF TGTGCCACCGGGACTAGCGGGGGTCGGGAGACCCAGTACTTC
- TRBD2 TRBJ2-7 TRBV18 CASSQWTSGTLYEQYF TGTGCCAGCTCACAATGGACTAGCGGGACACTTTACGAGCAGTACTTC
- TRBD1 TRBJ1-1 TRBV27 CASSRDRGDQAFF TGTGCCAGCAGCCGGGACAGGGGGGATCAGGCTTTCTTT